This T cell receptor beta chain was recorded in a study of beta chain features in type 1 diabetes. A note on this clone: Antigen: not known.

The sequenced template was cDNA made from the entire isolated RNA. Profiling relied on immunoSEQ multiplex PCR, and the TCRdb table lists in-frame clones only, not all of them. Of hundreds of thousands of clones listed, approximately 31% are singletons. One heparinised blood draw, averaging about 100 mL, came from each donor. Naive, central memory, regulatory and stem cell-like memory cells within the CD4+ compartment were sorted using CD45RO/CCR7/CD25/CD127/CD95/CD27. The study's findings and limits: Within the patient group, naive, central memory and Treg TCRB repertoires appeared more similar to each other than within healthy donors. Insertion counts at VDJ junctions were lower in type 1 diabetes patients, who also showed more deletions there.

Sequences were obtained from naive CD4+ T cells from blood. The sequence was obtained from a man younger than 35 in good health.

The CDR3 bases are TGTGCCAGCAGCTCCGGGGGGGAGCCCTACGAGCAGTACTTC. Its translation is CASSSGGEPYEQYF. V gene TRBV7-2 combines with J gene TRBJ2-7, with TRBD2 matching over 8 bases. J was trimmed by 2 bases and V by 4 bases; bases with no gene match: 4. CDR1 is SGHTA, CDR2 FQGNSA, per germline. The CDR3 spans 14 residues.